The 28 T cell receptor beta chains reported below all come from one sample, sequenced in a study of CD8 T cells in ankylosing spondylitis. TCRdb re-called the 5' RACE reads with MiXCR, one entry per CDR3 protein. The sample contains around 890,000 distinct CDR3 sequences, 12% of which appear only once. These receptors lack a known antigen. Study-wide results and caveats: Ankylosing spondylitis blood appeared to carry a characteristic TCR beta motif of several highly homologous variants.

The sequencing sample was made of blood, either unsorted or a sorted T cell fraction (not recorded which). The receptors were gathered from a male donor with ankylosing spondylitis.

This clonotype was observed at least ten times. Germline is not matched at one junction end, which may reflect a read error. This chain connects TRBV7-9 to TRBJ2-1; D may be TRBD1 (6 bases). This CDR3 is built from 15 residues. Germline CDR1 is SEHNR and CDR2 is FQNEAQ (reference sequence). CDR3 residues: CASRLDRFLYNEQFF. The CDR3 DNA reads TGTGCCAGCAGATTAGACAGGTTCCTTTACAATGAGCAGTTCTTC.

This chain joins TRBV7-2 and TRBJ2-6, with D hard to call. V lost 5 bases, J lost 10 bases, and 15 bases lay in between. CDR1 is SGHTA and CDR2 is FQGNSA in the germline V gene. The CDR3 totals 14 residues. Here the CDR3 DNA reads TGTGCCAGCAGCAGCCAACCGGGCGCTAACGTCCTGACTTTC. Encoded protein: CASSSQPGANVLTF.

The chain links TRBV20-1 to TRBJ1-4; D is uncertain. With 1 base removed from V and 10 bases from J, the gap between germline ends came to 7 bases. CDR3 length equals 11 residues. Germline lookup yields CDR1 DFQATT and CDR2 SNEGSKA (reference sequence). The CDR3 DNA reads TGCAGTGCTAGAGTTTCCGGAAAACTGTTTTTT. It specifies CSARVSGKLFF.

This clonotype was observed a handful of times. The V and J genes are TRBV20-1 and TRBJ1-5, with D unclear. The CDR3 is 13 amino acids. V was clipped by 3 bases and J by 1 base, with 7 bases between them. Germline CDR1 reads DFQATT; CDR2 reads SNEGSKA (reference sequence). CDR3 bases: TGCAGTGCTAGGACAACCAGCAATCAGCCCCAGCATTTT. This codes for CSARTTSNQPQHF.

This clonotype was detected only a few times. The rearrangement links TRBV28 to TRBJ2-7; TRBD1 agrees at 7 bases. The V gene's germline CDR1 is MDHEN and CDR2 SYDVKM. J gave up 0 bases and V 6 bases, and 11 bases lay outside the gene matches. The CDR3 is 16 residues long. CDR3 nucleotides: TGTGCCAGCAGGTTCAATCCCGGGACAGTCTCCTACGAGCAGTACTTC. Translation: CASRFNPGTVSYEQYF.

This clonotype has ten or more counts. The chain joins TRBV20-1 to TRBJ2-3; D possibly matches TRBD1 or TRBD2 (5 bases each). Germline CDR1 and CDR2: DFQATT and SNEGSKA (reference sequence). This CDR3 region has 13 residues. V was pared by 6 bases and J by 6 bases, with 16 bases between. The DNA of the CDR3 is TGCAGTGCCACGGGGCTAGCATGGGATACGCAGTATTTT. It encodes CSATGLAWDTQYF.

The chain carries TRBV13 and TRBJ2-5; tentatively, D is TRBD2 (5 bases). CDR1 PRHDT and CDR2 FYEKMQ come from the germline V gene (reference sequence). This CDR3 is built from 13 residues. Trimming shortened V by 5 bases and J by 4 bases, and 11 bases separated the two germline ends. CDR3 DNA: TGTGCCAGCAGCAAAACAGCGGCAGAGACCCAGTACTTC. It codes for CASSKTAAETQYF.

Ten or more counts support this clonotype. The chain carries TRBV29-1 and TRBJ1-2; 10 bases align to TRBD1. This CDR3 comprises 11 residues. V gave up 7 bases and J gave up 8 bases; unmatched junction bases: 4. In germline, CDR1 is SQVTM, CDR2 ANQGSEA. The CDR3 bases are TGCAGCGATGGGACAGGGGTCGGCTACACCTTC. This codes for CSDGTGVGYTF.

The table lists this clonotype with a few counts. This chain uses TRBV4-3 with TRBJ2-3; 8 nucleotides align to TRBD2. The germline V gene encodes CDR1 LGHNA and CDR2 YSLEER. The CDR3 has 19 residues. After removal of 0 bases from V and 0 bases from J, the junction contained 11 bases not matched to a gene. CDR3 region: CASSQEGTGGPSSTDTQYF. Written as DNA, the CDR3 is TGCGCCAGCAGCCAAGAGGGAACGGGGGGGCCTTCTAGCACAGATACGCAGTATTTT.

This chain uses TRBV15 with TRBJ1-1, with D possibly being TRBD1 (6 bases). V was trimmed by 0 bases and J by 11 bases, leaving 16 bases between them. The CDR3 has 14 amino acids. The germline gives CDR1 LNHNV, CDR2 YYDKDF (reference sequence). The CDR3 DNA is TGTGCCACCAGCAGAGATAGGAATCGGGGGCACGCTTTCTTT. The encoded protein is CATSRDRNRGHAFF.

This clonotype was recorded at least ten times. The chain uses TRBV4-2 and TRBJ2-7; the D gene is possibly TRBD2 (6 bases). V lost 8 bases to trimming and J lost 7 bases, with 18 bases between them. CDR1 and CDR2 (germline): LGHNA, YNFKEQ. The CDR3 runs to 13 residues. Written as DNA, the CDR3 is TGTGCCAGCGGAGGGCCCCGAGCTGGGGAGCAGTACTTC. Translation gives CASGGPRAGEQYF.

The chain combines TRBV18 with TRBJ2-5; D is possibly TRBD2 (6 bases). The CDR3 has 15 residues. V dropped 3 bases and J dropped 1 base, with 12 bases sitting between them. CDR1 and CDR2 from the germline V gene are KGHSH and LQKENI. The CDR3 nucleotides are TGTGCCAGCTCACCCGGGGGATCTACCCAAGAGACCCAGTACTTC. It yields the protein CASSPGGSTQETQYF.

The chain is built from TRBV5-1 and TRBJ2-1; 9 bases match TRBD1. The CDR3 is made up of 17 amino acids. Germline CDR1 reads SGHRS; CDR2 reads YFSETQ. J gave up 3 bases and V 0 bases, and 7 bases lay outside the gene matches. The CDR3 sequence is CASSLGFGDRVYNEQFF. In DNA, the CDR3 is TGCGCCAGCAGCTTGGGGTTCGGGGACAGGGTCTACAATGAGCAGTTCTTC.

This clonotype was observed a handful of times. The CDR3 DNA reads as TGTGCCAGCAGTTTATTAGGGGACCCGGGCTACAATGAGCAGTTCTTC. Residues: CASSLLGDPGYNEQFF. The chain combines TRBV27 with TRBJ2-1; tentatively, D is TRBD1 or TRBD2 (5 bases each). Germline assignment: CDR1 MNHEY and CDR2 SMNVEV (reference sequence). The CDR3 spans 16 residues. V was trimmed by 1 base and J by 3 bases, leaving 13 bases between them.

Only a few counts were recorded for this clonotype. The chain recombines TRBV10-3 with TRBJ1-5; D might be TRBD1 (5 bases). The germline CDR1 and CDR2 sequences are ENHRY and SYGVKD. The CDR3 has 16 amino acids. The V end lost 10 bases, the J end lost 2 bases, and 21 bases lay between the germline ends. CDR3 residues: CATTAGGGNGNQPQHF. CDR3 sequence (DNA): TGTGCCACGACCGCCGGCGGGGGGAACGGCAATCAGCCCCAGCATTTT.

In this sample, this clonotype turned up many times. The chain carries TRBV29-1 and TRBJ1-1; D unresolved. Per germline, CDR1 SQVTM and CDR2 ANQGSEA. Trimming took 6 bases from V and 3 from J, leaving 11 bases between them. This CDR3 is 12 amino acids long. The CDR3 region has the DNA TGCAGCGTCCAGGTTGGGCACACTGAAGCTTTCTTT. It is translated as CSVQVGHTEAFF.

This chain connects TRBV10-2 to TRBJ2-3; no firm D call. The V and J ends lost 6 bases and 0 bases respectively, with 13 bases between them. Germline V gives CDR1 WSHSY, CDR2 SAAADI. CDR3 size: 15 residues. CDR3 nucleotide sequence: TGCGCCAGCAGCGTGACTTTGTCTAGCACAGATACGCAGTATTTT. Its translation: CASSVTLSSTDTQYF.

There are a few counts of this clonotype. The V gene is TRBV6-1, the J gene TRBJ1-1; 8 bases map to TRBD1. The CDR3 totals 16 residues. Germline CDR1 MNHNS, CDR2 SASEGT. The J segment lost 3 bases and the V segment lost 6 bases, leaving 12 bases of the junction unmatched. CDR3 in DNA: TGTGCCAGCAGCTGGCCCCGGACAGGGACGGACACTGAAGCTTTCTTT. Amino acid sequence: CASSWPRTGTDTEAFF.

The sample holds a few counts of this clonotype. V is TRBV20-1 and J is TRBJ2-3, with TRBD2 matching 7 bases. Per the germline V gene, CDR1 is DFQATT and CDR2 is SNEGSKA (reference sequence). The CDR3 has 15 amino acids. V was pared by 6 bases and J by 4 bases, with 13 bases of the junction left unmatched. The CDR3 sequence: CSAHKSGARADTQYF. CDR3 nucleotide sequence: TGCAGTGCCCATAAGAGCGGGGCGCGAGCAGATACGCAGTATTTT.

This clonotype was detected a few times. The chain is built from TRBV5-1 and TRBJ2-3, with 10 bases identical to TRBD2. The germline CDR1 and CDR2 sequences are SGHRS and YFSETQ. With 4 bases clipped from V and 7 bases from J, the junction kept 9 bases outside the gene matches. This CDR3 region has 15 residues. In DNA, the CDR3 is TGCGCCAGCAGCCGCCGGGAGCGGGGGGGCCATACGCAGTATTTT. Translated: CASSRRERGGHTQYF. Combining the CDR3 with reference TRBV5-1 and TRBJ2-3 gives the whole variable domain KAGVTQTPRYLIKTRGQQVTLSCSPISGHRSVSWYQQTPGQGLQFLFEYFSETQRNKGNFPGRFSGRQFSNSRSEMNVSTLELGDSALYLCASSRRERGGHTQYFGPGTRLTVL.

This clonotype was picked up many times. The rearrangement links TRBV12-3 or TRBV12-4 to TRBJ2-4; 8 nucleotides align to TRBD1. Trimming removed 6 bases from V and 2 bases from J; junction bases left unmatched: 12. There are 17 residues in the CDR3. The CDR3, as DNA: TGTGCCAGCAGCCCACCTCGGACAGGGTGGCCCAAAAACATTCAGTACTTC. This translates into CASSPPRTGWPKNIQYF.

This clonotype was observed at least ten times. The chain has TRBV6-1 and TRBJ2-2, with D possibly being TRBD1 or TRBD2 (5 bases each). The CDR3 length is 13 residues. Deletions cut 5 bases from V and 4 bases from J, with 8 bases between. Germline values: CDR1 MNHNS, CDR2 SASEGT. CDR3 protein: CASSRGVTGELFF. In nucleotides, the CDR3 is TGTGCCAGCAGTCGAGGGGTCACCGGGGAGCTGTTTTTT.

The V gene is TRBV5-1, the J gene TRBJ2-1, with no clear D. The CDR3 length is 12 residues. V was trimmed by 2 bases and J by 8 bases, leaving 8 bases between them. Germline V gene sequence: CDR1 SGHRS, CDR2 YFSETQ. This CDR3 is CASSFGLDEQFF. CDR3 sequence (DNA): TGCGCCAGCAGCTTTGGTCTGGATGAGCAGTTCTTC.

Ten or more counts support this clonotype. This chain uses TRBV12-3 or TRBV12-4 with TRBJ1-2, with TRBD1 matching over 8 bases. The CDR3 has 17 amino acids. V shed 4 bases and J 0 bases; nucleotides not matched to a gene: 10. This CDR3 reads CASSSRTGPRANYGYTF. DNA of the CDR3: TGTGCCAGCAGTTCCCGGACAGGGCCCAGAGCTAACTATGGCTACACCTTC.

This clonotype was recorded a few times. The rearrangement uses TRBV20-1 and TRBJ2-1; tentative D call: TRBD1 (5 bases). With 5 bases removed from V and 3 bases from J, the gap between germline ends came to 14 bases. The CDR3 totals 14 residues. Germline CDR1 is DFQATT and CDR2 is SNEGSKA (reference sequence). CDR3 nucleotide sequence: TGCAGTGCTCTATCTCCCAGGGACTACAATGAGCAGTTCTTC. Translation gives CSALSPRDYNEQFF.

This clonotype appeared a few times. The chain employs TRBV7-2 and TRBJ2-7; 9 bases align to TRBD1. The CDR3 covers 14 residues. V was pared by 5 bases and J by 9 bases, with 11 bases of the junction left unmatched. Germline CDR1 is SGHTA and CDR2 is FQGNSA. The CDR3 sequence is CASSPGQGIYLQYF. In DNA form, the CDR3 reads TGTGCCAGCAGCCCGGGACAGGGTATCTACCTGCAGTACTTC.

This clonotype has a count of ten or more. V is TRBV7-8 and J is TRBJ1-2, with D perhaps TRBD1 (6 bases). Trimming stripped 4 bases from V and 3 bases from J, with 12 bases between. Looked up from germline, CDR1 is SGHVS and CDR2 is FQNEAQ. This CDR3 spans 14 amino acids. The CDR3: CASSSQGIDYGYTF. In DNA form, the CDR3 reads TGTGCCAGCAGCTCCCAGGGGATTGACTATGGCTACACCTTC.

A few counts support this clonotype. The junction differs from germline at one of its ends, possibly a read error. The J gene is TRBJ2-1, the V gene TRBV2; 10 bases are shared with TRBD2. CDR3 size: 14 residues. Germline V lookup: CDR1 SNHLY, CDR2 FYNNEI. The CDR3 coding sequence is TGTGCCAGCCGTGAGCGGGGGGGCTATAATGAGCAGTTCTTC. Residues: CASRERGGYNEQFF.